The 25 T cell receptor beta chains below come from one sample, sequenced in a study of regulatory T cells in long-lasting Graves disease. Described time point: newly diagnosed GD, antithyroid drugs for less than 3 months. The TCR library was prepared using RNA isolated from PBMCs. Library construction for TCR beta used iRepertoire HTBI primers and Arm-PCR of CDR3 regions. One entry per CDR3 protein, called by TCRdb with MiXCR from the multiplex PCR reads. Of 350,000 to 500,000 distinct CDR3 sequences detected, approximately 15% appear once; the ten largest clones hold roughly 15%. In addition, the sample was reused for a study of T cells in Graves' hyperthyroidism and ophthalmopathy.

The sequences come from peripheral blood mononuclear cells (PBMCs), collected at new diagnosis, from a patient treated with antithyroid drugs. The receptors were sampled from a woman aged 50 to 60 with Graves disease.

The chain uses TRBV6-1 and TRBJ2-7; no reliable D call. This CDR3 spans 13 amino acids. Germline-derived CDR1 and CDR2 are MNHNS and SASEGT. The V and J ends lost 8 bases and 2 bases respectively, with 13 bases between them. The CDR3 reads CASGDHGPYEQYF. The CDR3 region has the DNA TGTGCCAGCGGGGATCACGGCCCCTACGAGCAGTACTTC.

The chain couples TRBV3-1 to TRBJ2-2; TRBD2 aligns across 12 bases. The junction had 6 bases not matched to a gene; V was cut back by 0 bases and J by 4 bases. The CDR3 has 18 residues. The germline CDR1 and CDR2 sequences are LGHDT and YNNKEL (reference sequence). The CDR3 coding sequence is TGTGCCAGCAGCCAAGACCCGGGACTAGCGGGTGCCACCGGGGAGCTGTTTTTT. Amino acids: CASSQDPGLAGATGELFF.

The chain recombines TRBV2 with TRBJ2-1, with 8 bases matching TRBD2. The trim removed 8 bases at V and 0 bases at J, leaving 3 bases unmatched. Germline CDR1 is SNHLY and CDR2 is FYNNEI. This CDR3 comprises 14 residues. CDR3 bases: TGTGCCAGCCCGGGACTAGACTCCTACAATGAGCAGTTCTTC. It yields the protein CASPGLDSYNEQFF.

A note on this clonotype: A much larger clone differs by one base, so this may be a read error. The V and J genes are TRBV20-1 and TRBJ2-5; 9 bases agree with TRBD2. This CDR3 has 20 residues. The germline CDR1 and CDR2 sequences are DFQATT and SNEGSKA (reference sequence). The trim removed 7 bases at V and 7 bases at J, leaving 31 bases unmatched. Here the CDR3 reads CSVADLTGLAYFGVSGTQYF. CDR3 in DNA: TGCAGTGTAGCTGATCTTACGGGACTAGCCTACTTCGGTGTTTCGGGGACCCAGTACTTC.

This clonotype was seen repeatedly, ten times or more. V usage is TRBV3-1 and J usage is TRBJ1-6; TRBD1 might be the D (5 bases). Trimming took off 3 bases at V and 18 bases at J, with 18 bases between the two ends. This CDR3 region has 13 residues. Per the germline V gene, CDR1 is LGHDT and CDR2 is YNNKEL (reference sequence). The DNA of the CDR3 is TGTGCCAGCAGCCAGAATCGGGGCGGTAGTCACCACTTT. The encoded protein is CASSQNRGGSHHF.

J is TRBJ2-1 and V is TRBV9; TRBD1 might be the D (5 bases). This CDR3 is 15 amino acids long. Per germline, CDR1 SGDLS and CDR2 YYNGEE. V was trimmed by 1 base and J by 1 base, leaving 9 bases between them. This CDR3 reads CASSVRGWSYNEQFF. The CDR3 DNA sequence: TGTGCCAGCAGCGTAAGGGGTTGGTCCTACAATGAGCAGTTCTTC.

This clonotype was observed many times. The J gene is TRBJ1-4, the V gene TRBV5-5; 8 bases match TRBD1. Germline values: CDR1 SGHKS, CDR2 YYEKEE (reference sequence). J was trimmed by 8 bases and V by 3 bases; bases with no gene match: 6. The CDR3 length is 14 residues. DNA for the CDR3: TGTGCCAGCAGCTCCAGGGGGCTTCAGGAAAAACTGTTTTTT. Its protein is CASSSRGLQEKLFF. Together with reference TRBV5-5 and TRBJ1-4, the CDR3 gives the full variable domain: DAGVTQSPTHLIKTRGQQVTLRCSPISGHKSVSWYQQVLGQGPQFIFQYYEKEERGRGNFPDRFSARQFPNYSSELNVNALLLGDSALYLCASSSRGLQEKLFFGSGTQLSVL.

The chain is built from TRBV10-1 and TRBJ2-3; 15 nucleotides line up with TRBD2. The end of the DNA aligns better with TRBJ2-7, so the J call may be wrong. This CDR3 has 17 amino acids. Germline V gene sequence: CDR1 WNHNN, CDR2 SYGVQD (reference sequence). The CDR3 region has the DNA TGCGCCAGCAGTGAGGGACTAGCGGGAGGGCCTCTCAATGAGCAGTACTTC. It is translated as CASSEGLAGGPLNEQYF.

The sample holds a few counts of this clonotype. V usage is TRBV9 and J usage is TRBJ2-7, with TRBD1 matching over 8 bases. CDR1 is SGDLS, CDR2 YYNGEE, per germline. This CDR3 has 15 amino acids. Unmatched junction bases numbered 4, after V lost 0 bases and J lost 2 bases. For the CDR3, the DNA is TGTGCCAGCAGCGTAGCGCAGGGGGCCGCCTACGAGCAGTACTTC. Its protein is CASSVAQGAAYEQYF.

The rearrangement links TRBV24-1 to TRBJ2-4; D possibly corresponds to TRBD2 (6 bases). This CDR3 is built from 16 residues. Germline-derived CDR1 and CDR2 are KGHDR and SFDVKD. The V end lost 5 bases, the J end lost 0 bases, and 13 bases lay between the germline ends. This CDR3 reads CATSGGGREAKNIQYF. The CDR3 coding sequence is TGTGCCACCAGTGGAGGAGGGCGGGAAGCCAAAAACATTCAGTACTTC.

This clonotype was detected many times. This rearrangement joins TRBV20-1 to TRBJ2-7, with 11 bases lining up with TRBD2. V lost 6 bases, J lost 2 bases, and 3 bases stayed unmatched. The CDR3 sequence is 13 residues long. In germline, CDR1 is DFQATT, CDR2 SNEGSKA (reference sequence). CDR3 DNA sequence: TGCAGTGCCACGACTAGCGGGACCTACGAGCAGTACTTC. Amino acid sequence: CSATTSGTYEQYF.

This clonotype showed up just a few times. The genes are TRBV5-1 and TRBJ1-1; D is perhaps TRBD1 (5 bases). Germline-derived CDR1 and CDR2 are SGHRS and YFSETQ. Trimming took off 4 bases at V and 0 bases at J, with 13 bases between the two ends. This CDR3 has 15 amino acids. In nucleotides, the CDR3 is TGCGCCAGCAGCCACGATCAGGGTTTGAACACTGAAGCTTTCTTT. This sequence encodes CASSHDQGLNTEAFF.

The V call is TRBV9, the J call TRBJ1-4; 12 bases are a match to TRBD1. Germline V lookup: CDR1 SGDLS, CDR2 YYNGEE. V dropped 0 bases and J dropped 5; count of bases not matched to a gene: 5. The CDR3 runs to 17 residues. CDR3 sequence: CASSVGAGQGANEKLFF. CDR3 nucleotides: TGTGCCAGCAGCGTAGGAGCGGGACAGGGGGCCAATGAAAAACTGTTTTTT.

This clonotype was counted at least ten times. The chain joins TRBV20-1 to TRBJ2-5, with a tentative D call TRBD2 (6 bases). Per the germline V gene, CDR1 is DFQATT and CDR2 is SNEGSKA (reference sequence). There are 14 residues in the CDR3. The ends were cut back, 3 bases at V and 0 bases at J, with 11 bases in the middle. The CDR3 protein is CSASEREYQETQYF. In DNA, the CDR3 is TGCAGTGCTAGTGAACGGGAGTACCAAGAGACCCAGTACTTC.

This clonotype was recorded many times. This chain connects TRBV11-2 to TRBJ2-7; TRBD2 matches 9 bases. Germline V lookup: CDR1 SGHAT, CDR2 FQNNGV. CDR3 length: 15 amino acids. V dropped 4 bases and J dropped 2; count of bases not matched to a gene: 6. CDR3 in DNA: TGTGCCAGCAGCTCATCTAGCGGGGCCGCCTACGAGCAGTACTTC. Protein sequence: CASSSSSGAAYEQYF. The full variable domain, completed using reference TRBV11-2 and TRBJ2-7, is EAGVAQSPRYKIIEKRQSVAFWCNPISGHATLYWYQQILGQGPKLLIQFQNNGVVDDSQLPKDRFSAERLKGVDSTLKIQPAKLEDSAVYLCASSSSSGAAYEQYFGPGTRLTVT.

This clonotype was recorded many times. V is TRBV6-1 and J is TRBJ2-1, with 10 positions matching TRBD2. This CDR3 spans 17 amino acids. Per the germline V gene, CDR1 is MNHNS and CDR2 is SASEGT. V lost 11 bases and J lost 10; bases outside the gene matches: 23. The CDR3 DNA follows: TGTGCCGCGGTGAGGGCTAGCGGGAGTACTGAAAAACAAGAGCAGTTCTTC. This encodes CAAVRASGSTEKQEQFF.

For this clonotype: A much larger clonotype is one base distant, so this may be a read error. V usage is TRBV20-1 and J usage is TRBJ2-5; D possibly corresponds to TRBD1 (6 bases). Germline V gene lookup returns CDR1 DFQATT and CDR2 SNEGSKA (reference sequence). This CDR3 has 10 amino acids. The CDR3 DNA sequence: TGCAGATCCAGGGACAATGAGCAGTACTTC. Protein: CRSRDNEQYF.

This clonotype was detected many times. The chain uses TRBV7-3 and TRBJ2-6; 8 positions match TRBD2. After removal of 0 bases from V and 2 bases from J, the junction contained 0 bases not matched to a gene. The CDR3 spans 16 residues. Germline CDR1 is SGHTA and CDR2 is FQGTGA. The CDR3: CASSLTAGAGANVLTF. CDR3 bases: TGTGCCAGCAGCTTAACAGCGGGAGCTGGGGCCAACGTCCTGACTTTC. Combining the CDR3 with reference TRBV7-3 and TRBJ2-6 gives the whole variable domain GAGVSQTPSNKVTEKGKYVELRCDPISGHTALYWYRQSLGQGPEFLIYFQGTGAADDSGLPNDRFFAVRPEGSVSTLKIQRTERGDSAVYLCASSLTAGAGANVLTFGAGSRLTVL.

This clonotype was detected ten times or more. The V call is TRBV2, the J call TRBJ1-2; no clear D. CDR1 is SNHLY, CDR2 FYNNEI, per germline. The CDR3 contains 11 residues. Trimming cost V 5 bases and J 7 bases, with 8 bases left between them. The DNA of the CDR3 is TGTGCCAGCAGTTTAAATTTTGGCTACACCTTC. It translates to CASSLNFGYTF.

V and J are TRBV9 and TRBJ2-1, with TRBD2 matching over 9 bases. CDR1 is SGDLS, CDR2 YYNGEE, per germline. This CDR3 contains 15 residues. The J segment lost 6 bases and the V segment lost 3 bases, leaving 7 bases of the junction unmatched. CDR3 region: CASSAGGGRANEQFF. The CDR3 bases are TGTGCCAGCAGCGCGGGCGGCGGGAGGGCCAATGAGCAGTTCTTC.

This rearrangement joins TRBV18 to TRBJ2-2; 9 bases map to TRBD1. J was trimmed by 7 bases and V by 4 bases; bases with no gene match: 7. CDR1 is KGHSH and CDR2 is LQKENI in the germline V gene. There are 15 residues in the CDR3. Written as DNA, the CDR3 is TGTGCCAGCTCACAAACAACAGGGGGCATCGGGGAGCTGTTTTTT. It specifies CASSQTTGGIGELFF.

This clonotype came up many times. This sequence joins TRBV13 and TRBJ2-7, with 9 bases identical to TRBD1. The CDR3 extends over 16 amino acids. In germline, CDR1 is PRHDT, CDR2 FYEKMQ (reference sequence). J gave up 3 bases and V 5 bases, and 11 bases lay outside the gene matches. The CDR3 DNA is TGTGCCAGCAGCCTAGCTTACAGGGGGCGCAGCTACGAGCAGTACTTC. As protein: CASSLAYRGRSYEQYF.

This clonotype has at least ten counts. The chain links TRBV20-1 to TRBJ2-2; a possible D gene is TRBD2 (6 bases). V was trimmed by 0 bases and J by 7 bases, leaving 15 bases between them. This CDR3 contains 15 residues. Looked up from germline, CDR1 is DFQATT and CDR2 is SNEGSKA (reference sequence). The DNA for the CDR3 is TGCAGTGCTAGAGATCGGCTAGCGAGTGTCGGGGAGCTGTTTTTT. Encoded protein: CSARDRLASVGELFF.

This clonotype was recorded many times. The CDR3 loop reads CASSIQGRENTEAFF. DNA for the CDR3: TGCGCCAGCAGCATACAGGGTCGGGAGAACACTGAAGCTTTCTTT. This chain links TRBV5-1 with TRBJ1-1; D is possibly TRBD1 (6 bases). CDR1 is SGHRS and CDR2 is YFSETQ in the germline V gene. This CDR3 is 15 amino acids long. V dropped 4 bases and J dropped 1 base, with 14 bases sitting between them.

The chain is built from TRBV7-3 and TRBJ1-2; D gene unclear. This CDR3 has 14 amino acids. In germline, CDR1 is SGHTA, CDR2 FQGTGA. With 1 base removed from V and 6 bases from J, the gap between germline ends came to 12 bases. Written as DNA, the CDR3 is TGTGCCAGCAGCTTAAGGGAAGGAGGCGATGGCTACACCTTC. This codes for CASSLREGGDGYTF.